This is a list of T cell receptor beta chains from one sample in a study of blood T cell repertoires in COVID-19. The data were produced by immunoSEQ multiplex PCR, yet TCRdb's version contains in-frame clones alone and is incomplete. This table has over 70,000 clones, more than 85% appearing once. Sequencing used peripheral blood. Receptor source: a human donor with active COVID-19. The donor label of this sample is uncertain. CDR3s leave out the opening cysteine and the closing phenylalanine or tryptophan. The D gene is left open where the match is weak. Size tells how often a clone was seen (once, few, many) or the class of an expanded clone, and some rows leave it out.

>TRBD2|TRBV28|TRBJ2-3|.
ASSPAGSTDTQY
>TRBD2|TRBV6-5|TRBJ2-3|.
ASSLSGGASTDTQY
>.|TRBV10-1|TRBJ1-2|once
ASRGRGPIPGYT
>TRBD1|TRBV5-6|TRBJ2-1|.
ASSDRDRDPKEQF
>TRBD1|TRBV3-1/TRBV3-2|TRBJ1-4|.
ASSRQGGTNEKLF
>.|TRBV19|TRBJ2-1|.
ASGPGLNNEQF
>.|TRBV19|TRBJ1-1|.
ASSSRLGKGDTEAF
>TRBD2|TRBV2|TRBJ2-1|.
ASGLLAGGRGEQF
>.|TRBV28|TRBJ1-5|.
ASSQGSYSNQPQH
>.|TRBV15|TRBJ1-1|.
ATSRVEAELGAF
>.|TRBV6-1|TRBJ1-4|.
ASSEFAAGSAFATNEKLF
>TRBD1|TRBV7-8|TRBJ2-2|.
ASSSSGQFTEELF
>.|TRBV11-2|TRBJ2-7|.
ASSLDSYEQY
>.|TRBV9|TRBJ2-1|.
ASSVGRGNEQF
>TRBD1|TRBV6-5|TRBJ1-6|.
ASRMGGQFNSPLH
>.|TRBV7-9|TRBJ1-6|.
ASSLVQDNSPLH
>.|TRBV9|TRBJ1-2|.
ASSEGGTFLYGYT
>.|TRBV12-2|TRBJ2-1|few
ASRLDYLADYNEQF
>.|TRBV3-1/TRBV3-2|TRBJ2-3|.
ASSQDNAQY
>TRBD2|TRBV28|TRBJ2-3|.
ASNVPGGAGTDTQY
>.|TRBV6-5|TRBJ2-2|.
ASRPLGQNTGELF
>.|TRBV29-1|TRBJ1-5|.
SVAEQGGQPQH
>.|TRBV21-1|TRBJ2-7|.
ASSTGTSGEQY
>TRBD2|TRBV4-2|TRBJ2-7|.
ASSQASARGNYEQY
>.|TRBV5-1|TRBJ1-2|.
ASSTYGGSYGYT
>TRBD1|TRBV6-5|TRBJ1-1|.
ASRTPGGTEAF
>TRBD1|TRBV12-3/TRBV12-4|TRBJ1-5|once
ASSSGPTGGQH
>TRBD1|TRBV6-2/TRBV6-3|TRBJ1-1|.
ASSAPGQGSAEAF
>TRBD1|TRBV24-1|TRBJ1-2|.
ATSGIETGHYYGYT
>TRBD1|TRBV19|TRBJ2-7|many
ASSISWGQGASEQY
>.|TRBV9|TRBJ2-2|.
ASSYTYTGELF
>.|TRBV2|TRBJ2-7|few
ASRQSYEQY
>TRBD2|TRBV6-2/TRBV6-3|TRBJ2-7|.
ASSYSRLAGYEQY
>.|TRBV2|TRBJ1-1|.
ASRKRSGEANTEAF
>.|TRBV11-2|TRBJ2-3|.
ASSSLGAGYTQY
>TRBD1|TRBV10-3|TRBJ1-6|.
AISEGQGDSPLH
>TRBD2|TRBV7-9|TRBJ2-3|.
ASSPRLAQTDTQY
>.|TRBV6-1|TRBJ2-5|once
ASSELDSETQY
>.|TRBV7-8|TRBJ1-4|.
ASSFVQGSEKLF
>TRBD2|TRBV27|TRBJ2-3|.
ASSPLTATSGGDTDTQY